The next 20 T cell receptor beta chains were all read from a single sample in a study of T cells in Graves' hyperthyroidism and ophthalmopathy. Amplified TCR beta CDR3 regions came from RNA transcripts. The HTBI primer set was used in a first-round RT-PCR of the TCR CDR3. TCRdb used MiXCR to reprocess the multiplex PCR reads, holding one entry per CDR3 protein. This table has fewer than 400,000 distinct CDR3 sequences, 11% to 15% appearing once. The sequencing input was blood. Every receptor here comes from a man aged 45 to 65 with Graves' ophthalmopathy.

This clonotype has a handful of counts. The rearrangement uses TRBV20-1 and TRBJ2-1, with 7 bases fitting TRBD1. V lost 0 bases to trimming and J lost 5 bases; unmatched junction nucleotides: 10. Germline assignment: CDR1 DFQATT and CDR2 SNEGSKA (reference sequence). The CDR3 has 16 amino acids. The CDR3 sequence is CSARDELRGRHNEQFF. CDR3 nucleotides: TGCAGTGCTAGAGACGAGTTGAGGGGGCGCCACAATGAGCAGTTCTTC.

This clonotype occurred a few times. CDR3 amino acids: CAWAGAGWNTGELFF. The CDR3 coding sequence is TGTGCCTGGGCTGGGGCGGGATGGAACACCGGGGAGCTGTTTTTT. The rearrangement joins TRBV30 to TRBJ2-2, with D possibly matching TRBD2 (6 bases). V was trimmed by 5 bases and J by 1 base, leaving 14 bases between them. CDR1 and CDR2 from the germline V gene are GTSNPN and SVGIG (reference sequence). CDR3 length: 15 amino acids.

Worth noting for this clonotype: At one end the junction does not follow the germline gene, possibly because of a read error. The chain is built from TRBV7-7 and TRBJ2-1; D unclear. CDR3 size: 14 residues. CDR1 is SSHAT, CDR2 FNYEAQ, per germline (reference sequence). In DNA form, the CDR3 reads TGTGCTAGCAGCTTACATGGGATATCGGATGAGCAGTTCTTC. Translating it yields CASSLHGISDEQFF.

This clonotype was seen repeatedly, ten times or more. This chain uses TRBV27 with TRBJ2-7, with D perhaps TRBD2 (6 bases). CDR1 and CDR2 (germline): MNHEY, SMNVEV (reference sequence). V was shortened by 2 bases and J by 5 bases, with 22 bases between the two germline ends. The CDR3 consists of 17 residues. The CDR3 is CASSLTPPGGKFHEQYF. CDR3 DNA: TGTGCCAGCAGTTTAACCCCCCCCGGGGGAAAGTTCCACGAGCAGTACTTC.

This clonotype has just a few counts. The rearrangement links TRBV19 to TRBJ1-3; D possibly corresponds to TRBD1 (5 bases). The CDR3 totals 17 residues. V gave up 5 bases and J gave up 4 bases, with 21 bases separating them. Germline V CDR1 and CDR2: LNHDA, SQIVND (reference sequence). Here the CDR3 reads CASSSTRWGSSGNTIYF. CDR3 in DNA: TGTGCCAGTAGTTCAACTCGGTGGGGGAGTTCCGGAAACACCATATATTTT.

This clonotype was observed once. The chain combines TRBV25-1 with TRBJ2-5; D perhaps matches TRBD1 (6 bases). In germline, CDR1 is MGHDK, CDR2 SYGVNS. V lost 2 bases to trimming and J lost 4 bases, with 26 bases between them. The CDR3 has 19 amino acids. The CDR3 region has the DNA TGTGCCAGCAGTGAAGGGTCGGTTTTTAGGGACATTGGGGTAGAGACCCAGTACTTC. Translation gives CASSEGSVFRDIGVETQYF.

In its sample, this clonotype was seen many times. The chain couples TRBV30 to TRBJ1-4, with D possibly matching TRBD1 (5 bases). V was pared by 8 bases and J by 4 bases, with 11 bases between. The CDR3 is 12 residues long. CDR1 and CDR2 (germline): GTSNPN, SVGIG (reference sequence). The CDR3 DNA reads TGTGCCGGGGGGGACGTTAATGAAAAACTGTTTTTT. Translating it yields CAGGDVNEKLFF.

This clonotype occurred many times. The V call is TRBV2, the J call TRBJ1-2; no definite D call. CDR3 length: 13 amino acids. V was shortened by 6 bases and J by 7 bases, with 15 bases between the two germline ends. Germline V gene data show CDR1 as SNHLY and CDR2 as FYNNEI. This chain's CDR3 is CASSETRGVGYTF. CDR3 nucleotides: TGTGCCAGCAGCGAAACCCGGGGAGTTGGCTACACCTTC.

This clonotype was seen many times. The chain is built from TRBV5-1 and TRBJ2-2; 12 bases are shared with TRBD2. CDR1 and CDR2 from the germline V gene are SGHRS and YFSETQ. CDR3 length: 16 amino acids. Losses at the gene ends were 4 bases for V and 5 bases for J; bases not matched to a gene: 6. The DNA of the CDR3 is TGCGCCAGCAGCGGAGGACTAGCGGGATCAACCGGGGAGCTGTTTTTT. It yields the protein CASSGGLAGSTGELFF.

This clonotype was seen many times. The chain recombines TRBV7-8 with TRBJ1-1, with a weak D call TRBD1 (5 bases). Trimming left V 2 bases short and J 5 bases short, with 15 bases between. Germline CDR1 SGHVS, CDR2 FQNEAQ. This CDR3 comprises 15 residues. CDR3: CASSLLYTGETEAFF. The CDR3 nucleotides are TGTGCCAGCAGCTTATTGTATACAGGCGAAACTGAAGCTTTCTTT.

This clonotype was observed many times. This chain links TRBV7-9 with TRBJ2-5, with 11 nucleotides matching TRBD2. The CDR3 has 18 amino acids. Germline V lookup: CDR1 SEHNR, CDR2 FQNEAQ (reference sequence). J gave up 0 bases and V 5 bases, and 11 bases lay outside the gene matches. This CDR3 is CASSLGTSGKKYQETQYF. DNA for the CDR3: TGTGCCAGCAGCCTTGGGACTAGCGGAAAGAAGTACCAAGAGACCCAGTACTTC.

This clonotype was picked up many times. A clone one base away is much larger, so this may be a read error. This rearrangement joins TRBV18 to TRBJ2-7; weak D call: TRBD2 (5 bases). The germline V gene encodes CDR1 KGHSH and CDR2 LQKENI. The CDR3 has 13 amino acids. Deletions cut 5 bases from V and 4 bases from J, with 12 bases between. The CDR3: CASSIGNGYEQYF. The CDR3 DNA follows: TGTGCCAGCTCAATCGGGAACGGGTACGAGCAGTACTTC.

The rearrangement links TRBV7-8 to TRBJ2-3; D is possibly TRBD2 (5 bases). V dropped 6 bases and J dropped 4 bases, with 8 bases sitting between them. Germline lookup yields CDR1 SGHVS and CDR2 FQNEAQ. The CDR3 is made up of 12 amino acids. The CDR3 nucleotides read TGTGCCAGCAGACCACTAGCAGATACGCAGTATTTT. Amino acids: CASRPLADTQYF. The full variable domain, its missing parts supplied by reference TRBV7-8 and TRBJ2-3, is GAGVSQSPRYKVAKRGQDVALRCDPISGHVSLFWYQQALGQGPEFLTYFQNEAQLDKSGLPSDRFFAERPEGSVSTLKIQRTQQEDSAVYLCASRPLADTQYFGPGTRLTVL.

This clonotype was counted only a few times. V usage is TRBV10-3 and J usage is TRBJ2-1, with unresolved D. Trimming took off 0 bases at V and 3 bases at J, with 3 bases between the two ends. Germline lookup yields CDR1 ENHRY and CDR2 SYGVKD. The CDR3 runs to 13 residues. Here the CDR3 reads CAISESDYNEQFF. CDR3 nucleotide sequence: TGTGCCATCAGTGAGTCGGACTACAATGAGCAGTTCTTC.

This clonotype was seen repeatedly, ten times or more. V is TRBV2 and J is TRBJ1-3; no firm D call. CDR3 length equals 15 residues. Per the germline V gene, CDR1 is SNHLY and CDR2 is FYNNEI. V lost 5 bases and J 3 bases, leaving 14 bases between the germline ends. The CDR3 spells CASSLTRRVGNTIYF. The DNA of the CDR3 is TGTGCCAGCAGTTTAACACGGCGAGTTGGAAACACCATATATTTT.

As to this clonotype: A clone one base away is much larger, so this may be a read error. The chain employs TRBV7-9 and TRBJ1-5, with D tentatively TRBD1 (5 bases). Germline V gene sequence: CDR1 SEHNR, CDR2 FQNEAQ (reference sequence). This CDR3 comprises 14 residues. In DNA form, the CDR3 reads TGTGCCAGCAGCTTATCAGACAGAAATCAGCGCCAGCATTTT. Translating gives CASSLSDRNQRQHF.

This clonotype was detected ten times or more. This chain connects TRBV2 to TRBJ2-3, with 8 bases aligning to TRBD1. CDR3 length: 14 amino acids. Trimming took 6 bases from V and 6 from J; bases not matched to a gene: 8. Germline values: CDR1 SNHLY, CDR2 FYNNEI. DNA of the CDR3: TGTGCCAGCAGAGTAGACAGGGGAGGCGATACGCAGTATTTT. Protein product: CASRVDRGGDTQYF.

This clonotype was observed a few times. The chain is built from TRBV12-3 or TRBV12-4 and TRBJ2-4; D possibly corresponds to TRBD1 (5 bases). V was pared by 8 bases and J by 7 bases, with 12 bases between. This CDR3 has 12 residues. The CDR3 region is CASSSNRNIQYF. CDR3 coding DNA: TGTGCCAGCTCAAGCAACAGGAACATTCAGTACTTC.

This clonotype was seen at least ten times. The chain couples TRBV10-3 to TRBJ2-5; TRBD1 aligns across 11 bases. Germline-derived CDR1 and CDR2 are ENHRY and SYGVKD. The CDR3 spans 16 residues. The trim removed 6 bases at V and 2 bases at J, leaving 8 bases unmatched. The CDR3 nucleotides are TGTGCCATCAGCCTCGGGACAGGGGGTTTTCAAGAGACCCAGTACTTC. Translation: CAISLGTGGFQETQYF.

Here the CDR3 reads CSAPVDEQYF. CDR3 DNA: TGCAGTGCTCCCGTTGACGAGCAGTACTTC. V and J are TRBV20-1 and TRBJ2-7; D gene unclear. The CDR3 loop spans 10 amino acids. Germline CDR1 DFQATT, CDR2 SNEGSKA (reference sequence). Trimming removed 5 bases from V and 5 bases from J, with 7 bases in between.